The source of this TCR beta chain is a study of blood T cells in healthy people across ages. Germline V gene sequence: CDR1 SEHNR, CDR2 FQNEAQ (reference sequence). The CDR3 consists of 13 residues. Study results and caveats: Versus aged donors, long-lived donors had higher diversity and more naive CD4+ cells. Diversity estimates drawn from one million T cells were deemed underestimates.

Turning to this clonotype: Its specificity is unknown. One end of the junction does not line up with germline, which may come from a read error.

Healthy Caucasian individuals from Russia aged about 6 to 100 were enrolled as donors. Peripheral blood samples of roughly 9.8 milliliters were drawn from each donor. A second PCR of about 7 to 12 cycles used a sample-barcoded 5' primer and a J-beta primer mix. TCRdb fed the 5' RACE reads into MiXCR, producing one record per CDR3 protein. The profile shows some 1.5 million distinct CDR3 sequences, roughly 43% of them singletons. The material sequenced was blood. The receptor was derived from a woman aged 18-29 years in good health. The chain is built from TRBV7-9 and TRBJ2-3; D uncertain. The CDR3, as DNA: TGTGTCAGCAGCGCGCATAGCACAGATACGCAGTATTTT. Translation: CVSSAHSTDTQYF.